A single T cell receptor beta chain is shown here with its context. The data derive from a study of blood T cell repertoires in COVID-19. Study in general: Researchers got acute and convalescent COVID-19 samples from the United States, Italy and Spain. Sources were T cells, B-cell-depleted T cells, or PBMCs; the material itself was cDNA or gDNA.

The CDR3 is made up of 14 amino acids. Unmatched junction bases numbered 1, after V lost 6 bases and J lost 8 bases. Germline V gene sequence: CDR1 WSHSY, CDR2 SAAADI. Seattle's enrolled individuals joined amid active infection and were then monitored longitudinally. Authors' data handling: Cell counts per sample came from amplifying reference gene primers. Only in-frame clones appear in the TCRdb table, and some are missing; sequencing was by immunoSEQ multiplex PCR. V and J calls and clone size follow that table, whereas D and trimming were derived from the DNA. The sample lists 150,000 to 200,000 clones, around 84% seen once, with roughly 15% in the top ten.

This sequence joins TRBV10-2 and TRBJ2-1, with 16 bases identical to TRBD2. The sequence was collected from a woman between 65 and 79 years old with COVID-19, enrolled during active disease. The sample comprised peripheral blood. Here the CDR3 DNA reads TGCGCCAGCAGGGGACTAGCGGGGGGGCATGAGCAGTTCTTC. Translated, it gives CASRGLAGGHEQFF.